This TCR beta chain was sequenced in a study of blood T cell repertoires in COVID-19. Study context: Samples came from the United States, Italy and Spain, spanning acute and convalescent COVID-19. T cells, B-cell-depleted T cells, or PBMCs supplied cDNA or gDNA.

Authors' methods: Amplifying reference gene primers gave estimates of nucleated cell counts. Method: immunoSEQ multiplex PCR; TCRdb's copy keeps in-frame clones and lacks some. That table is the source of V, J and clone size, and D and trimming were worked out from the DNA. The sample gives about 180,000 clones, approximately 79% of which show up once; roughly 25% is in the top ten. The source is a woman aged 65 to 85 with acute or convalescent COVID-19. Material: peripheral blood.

The CDR3 nucleotides are TGTGCCAGCAGTGACCGGGGACAGGCCAATGAAAAACTGTTTTTT. Translating it yields CASSDRGQANEKLFF. This chain links TRBV2 with TRBJ1-4, with 8 nucleotides matching TRBD1. Trimming removed 3 bases from V and 5 bases from J; junction bases left unmatched: 5. Germline V lookup: CDR1 SNHLY, CDR2 FYNNEI. The CDR3 is 15 residues long.